This paragraph covers one T cell receptor beta chain sequence. The target antigen is unknown. This may be a read error, as it is one base from a much larger clone. Assay used: immunoSEQ multiplex PCR; TCRdb lists only in-frame clones, some missing. The table records 150,000 or so clones, about 87% of them present only once. The sample originates from a study of T cell responses to AZD1222 COVID-19 vaccine. Whole-study findings and limits: Baseline seropositives among AZD1222 recipients totaled only five or six.

Pooled in the analysis were second doses at about 4 or about 12 weeks. The CDR3 is made up of 11 amino acids. The germline V gene has CDR1 MDHEN and CDR2 SYDVKM. V dropped 3 bases and J dropped 4 bases, with 1 base sitting between them. The receptor's source is an adult who received the AZD1222 COVID-19 vaccine. Here the sequenced sample was peripheral blood, taken 28 days after the second AZD1222 dose. The chain joins TRBV28 to TRBJ1-3; no firm D call. CDR3 sequence: CASSFGNTIYF. In nucleotides, the CDR3 is TGTGCCAGCAGTTTCGGAAACACCATATATTTT.